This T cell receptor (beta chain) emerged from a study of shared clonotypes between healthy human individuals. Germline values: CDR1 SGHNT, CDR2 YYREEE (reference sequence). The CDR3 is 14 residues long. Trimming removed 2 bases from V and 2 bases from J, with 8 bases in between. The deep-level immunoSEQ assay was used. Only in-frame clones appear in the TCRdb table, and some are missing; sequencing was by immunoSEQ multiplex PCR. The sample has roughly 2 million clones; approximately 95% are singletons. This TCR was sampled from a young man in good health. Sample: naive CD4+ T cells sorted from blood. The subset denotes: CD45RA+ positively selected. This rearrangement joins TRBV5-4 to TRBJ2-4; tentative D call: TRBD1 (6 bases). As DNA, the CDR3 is TGTGCCAGCAGCTTAGGACAGACCAAAAACATTCAGTACTTC. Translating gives CASSLGQTKNIQYF.